This T cell receptor (beta chain) stems from a study of neoadjuvant nivolumab and ipilimumab in lung cancer. The study, taken as a whole, reports: Pretherapy blood TCR richness correlated positively with resected tumor richness. Only two of four nivolumab-treated tumors gained richness and clonality by surgery.

Clones were sequenced by immunoSEQ multiplex PCR, and TCRdb holds only the in-frame ones, with some missing. The sample yields some 28,000 clones, 83% seen once. For this clone: The antigen remains unidentified.

CDR1 and CDR2 from the germline V gene are SGDLS and YYNGEE. The ends were cut back, 0 bases at V and 1 base at J, with 10 bases in the middle. CDR3 length equals 15 residues. The sequence derives from an adult with non-small cell lung cancer. The rearrangement links TRBV9 to TRBJ1-1, with D perhaps TRBD1 (5 bases). Sequencing used tumor tissue, obtained after neoadjuvant nivolumab, alone or with ipilimumab, at or shortly before surgery. The DNA of the CDR3 is TGTGCCAGCAGCGTAGTTCAGGGACCGAACACTGAAGCTTTCTTT. Protein: CASSVVQGPNTEAFF.